Presented here are 18 T cell receptor beta chains from one specimen sequenced in a study of blood T cell repertoires in COVID-19 (dated by TCRdb to 2018 to 2020). The library was made by the immunoSEQ multiplex PCR assay. TCRdb retrieved this table from immuneACCESS and kept in-frame rearrangements only. Not all clones are present; in checked studies, unresolved V genes account for under half, and no reason is known for the remainder. The sample records more than 200,000 clones, 65% to 90% of which are singletons. About 4.5% of the sample comes from the top ten. The sequenced sample consisted of peripheral blood. The receptors were sampled from a man over 45 with acute or convalescent COVID-19.

The chain combines TRBV7-9 with TRBJ1-5, with TRBD1 matching over 8 bases. Looked up from germline, CDR1 is SEHNR and CDR2 is FQNEAQ (reference sequence). The CDR3 has 14 amino acids. V lost 6 bases and J lost 6; bases outside the gene matches: 7. CDR3 amino acids: CASSPGQGGQPQHF. The CDR3 nucleotides read TGTGCCAGCAGTCCTGGACAGGGAGGTCAGCCCCAGCATTTT.

The chain employs TRBV30 and TRBJ1-1, with unresolved D. The CDR3 is made up of 11 amino acids. Germline CDR1 reads GTSNPN; CDR2 reads SVGIG (reference sequence). V lost 5 bases, J lost 6 bases, and 10 bases lay in between. The CDR3: CAWVRRAEAFF. DNA of the CDR3: TGTGCCTGGGTTCGGAGGGCTGAAGCTTTCTTT.

The CDR3 DNA reads TGTGCCAGCAGTGCTCCACGGGGGGGGACCTACAATGAGCAGTTCTTC. This codes for CASSAPRGGTYNEQFF. The rearrangement joins TRBV25-1 to TRBJ2-1; 8 positions agree with TRBD2. The junction had 7 bases not matched to a gene; V was cut back by 4 bases and J by 2 bases. Germline lookup yields CDR1 MGHDK and CDR2 SYGVNS. The CDR3 has 16 amino acids.

The gene calls are TRBV5-6 and TRBJ1-5, with TRBD1 as a possible D gene (5 bases). Germline V CDR1 and CDR2: SGHDT, YYEEEE. V lost 2 bases and J lost 6, with 12 bases in between. The length of the CDR3 is 14 residues. The CDR3 region is CASSLGVRSQPQHF. The DNA for the CDR3 is TGTGCCAGCAGCTTAGGGGTTCGCAGTCAGCCCCAGCATTTT.

The chain links TRBV4-2 to TRBJ2-3, with D perhaps TRBD2 (7 bases). The germline V and J ends were trimmed by 7 bases and 2 bases, with 13 bases remaining between them. Per germline, CDR1 LGHNA and CDR2 YNFKEQ. CDR3 size: 14 residues. The CDR3 DNA is TGTGCCAGCATGAGGGCGGGGGCCACAGATACGCAGTATTTT. This codes for CASMRAGATDTQYF.

The chain carries TRBV5-1 and TRBJ2-2, with TRBD2 matching over 9 bases. V was pared by 2 bases and J by 3 bases, with 5 bases of the junction left unmatched. CDR3 length: 16 residues. Germline-derived CDR1 and CDR2 are SGHRS and YFSETQ. The CDR3 protein is CASSFRRGGDTGELFF. The CDR3 DNA reads TGCGCCAGCAGCTTCAGGCGGGGGGGCGACACCGGGGAGCTGTTTTTT.

This clone was seen a handful of times. Here the CDR3 reads CASSWWQNNEQFF. The CDR3 coding sequence is TGTGCCAGCAGCTGGTGGCAGAATAATGAGCAGTTCTTC. The chain links TRBV12-3 or TRBV12-4 to TRBJ2-1; no clear D gene. The V gene lost 6 bases and the J gene lost 7 bases, with 13 bases spanning the gap. This CDR3 is built from 13 residues.

CDR3 nucleotide sequence: TGTGCCAGCAGTGAAGCGATGCGGTTGGTTTACGAGCAGTACTTC. Its protein product is CASSEAMRLVYEQYF. The chain combines TRBV6-1 with TRBJ2-7; the D is unclear. The CDR3 spans 15 residues. V was cut by 0 bases and J by 4 bases, with 13 bases left in between. The germline gives CDR1 MNHNS, CDR2 SASEGT.

The chain combines TRBV7-8 with TRBJ2-5; TRBD1 agrees at 9 bases. There are 13 residues in the CDR3. With V trimmed by 5 bases and J by 5 bases, 3 bases remained unmatched. CDR1 and CDR2 (germline): SGHVS, FQNEAQ. CDR3 region: CASSQQGAETQYF. Written as DNA, the CDR3 is TGTGCCAGCAGCCAACAGGGGGCGGAGACCCAGTACTTC.

This chain connects TRBV11-2 to TRBJ2-1; a weak D match, TRBD2 (5 bases). The length of the CDR3 is 14 residues. CDR1 SGHAT and CDR2 FQNNGV come from the germline V gene. Trimming removed 7 bases from V and 4 bases from J, with 14 bases in between. CDR3 region: CASTPSGSYNEQFF. The CDR3 DNA reads as TGTGCCAGCACCCCCAGCGGCTCTTACAATGAGCAGTTCTTC. Looking up the rest from reference TRBV11-2 and TRBJ2-1 gives the full variable domain: EAGVAQSPRYKIIEKRQSVAFWCNPISGHATLYWYQQILGQGPKLLIQFQNNGVVDDSQLPKDRFSAERLKGVDSTLKIQPAKLEDSAVYLCASTPSGSYNEQFFGPGTRLTVL.

This rearrangement joins TRBV9 to TRBJ1-4; 10 bases map to TRBD1. CDR1 and CDR2 (germline): SGDLS, YYNGEE. The J segment lost 5 bases and the V segment lost 4 bases, leaving 5 bases of the junction unmatched. The length of the CDR3 is 15 residues. Here the CDR3 DNA reads TGTGCCAGCAGCCCCCCGGGACAGGGGAATGAAAAACTGTTTTTT. Amino acid sequence: CASSPPGQGNEKLFF.

This clone appeared a single time. The chain couples TRBV3-1 (or the pseudogene TRBV3-2) to TRBJ1-2; no clear D gene. CDR1 is LGHDT, CDR2 YNNKEL, per germline (reference sequence). This CDR3 has 13 amino acids. Trimming pared 4 bases from V and 4 bases from J, leaving 10 bases between. The CDR3 DNA is TGTGCCAGCAGCCTAAAATCCGGCTATGGCTACACCTTC. Protein product: CASSLKSGYGYTF.

The J gene is TRBJ1-1, the V gene TRBV5-6, with D maybe TRBD1 (5 bases). V lost 1 base to trimming and J lost 5 bases, with 12 bases between them. Per germline, CDR1 SGHDT and CDR2 YYEEEE. The CDR3 spans 14 residues. CDR3 bases: TGTGCCAGCAGCTTGTGGGGGGGAAGGACTGAAGCTTTCTTT. Protein sequence: CASSLWGGRTEAFF. The variable domain in full, with the rest retrieved from reference TRBV5-6 and TRBJ1-1, is DAGVTQSPTHLIKTRGQQVTLRCSPKSGHDTVSWYQQALGQGPQFIFQYYEEEERQRGNFPDRFSGHQFPNYSSELNVNALLLGDSALYLCASSLWGGRTEAFFGQGTRLTVV.

The V call is TRBV5-1, the J call TRBJ1-1, with D possibly TRBD1 on 5 matching bases. The germline CDR1 and CDR2 sequences are SGHRS and YFSETQ. Trimming removed 0 bases at V and 5 bases at J, with 14 bases between. This CDR3 spans 15 amino acids. The CDR3 spells CASSLEARAGTEAFF. In nucleotides, the CDR3 is TGCGCCAGCAGCTTGGAGGCCAGGGCAGGAACTGAAGCTTTCTTT.

The chain carries TRBV7-8 and TRBJ1-5, with D hard to call. The germline V and J ends were trimmed by 2 bases and 8 bases, with 13 bases remaining between them. CDR3 length equals 14 residues. Germline lookup yields CDR1 SGHVS and CDR2 FQNEAQ. The CDR3 reads CASSLREHAEPQHF. The CDR3 coding sequence is TGTGCCAGCAGCTTACGGGAACACGCGGAGCCCCAGCATTTT.

The chain recombines TRBV11-2 with TRBJ2-1; TRBD2 aligns across 12 bases. The CDR3 covers 18 residues. Looked up from germline, CDR1 is SGHAT and CDR2 is FQNNGV. After removal of 7 bases from V and 8 bases from J, the junction contained 18 bases not matched to a gene. CDR3 sequence (DNA): TGTGCCAGCAACCTACTAGCGGGGGGATCCTTAGGTAGGGATGAGCAGTTCTTC. Its translation: CASNLLAGGSLGRDEQFF.

The V gene is TRBV5-6, the J gene TRBJ1-1, with a possible D match to TRBD1 (6 bases). Deletions cut 1 base from V and 6 bases from J, with 10 bases between. CDR1 is SGHDT and CDR2 is YYEEEE in the germline V gene. The CDR3 spans 13 residues. CDR3 sequence (DNA): TGTGCCAGCAGCTTGCGGGGGGCGGCTGAAGCTTTCTTT. It codes for CASSLRGAAEAFF.

This clone appeared a single time. The chain has TRBV29-1 and TRBJ1-1, with no clear D. The CDR3 runs to 14 residues. V was trimmed by 1 base and J by 1 base, leaving 10 bases between them. Germline CDR1 reads SQVTM; CDR2 reads ANQGSEA. CDR3 sequence (DNA): TGCAGCGTTGAAGGAAACTCCTGGAACACTGAAGCTTTCTTT. Translating gives CSVEGNSWNTEAFF.